This T cell receptor beta chain was found in a study of CD8 T cells in Susac syndrome. The CDR3 totals 13 residues. The V gene end was trimmed by 2 bases and the J gene end by 7 bases; junction bases not matched to a gene: 3. Reverse transcription used about 0.5 to 1 ug RNA and random hexamers. Via MiXCR, TCRdb re-called the immunoSEQ multiplex PCR reads, giving one row per CDR3 protein. The table records 140,000 to 150,000 distinct CDR3 sequences, roughly 94% of them present only once. The sequence came from a human donor in good health. Sequencing was performed on CD4+ T cells from PBMCs. The chain carries TRBV12-3 or TRBV12-4 and TRBJ2-5, with 8 bases identical to TRBD1. CDR3 bases: TGTGCCAGCAGTTTATCGGACAGGGCGACCCAGTACTTC. This translates into CASSLSDRATQYF.